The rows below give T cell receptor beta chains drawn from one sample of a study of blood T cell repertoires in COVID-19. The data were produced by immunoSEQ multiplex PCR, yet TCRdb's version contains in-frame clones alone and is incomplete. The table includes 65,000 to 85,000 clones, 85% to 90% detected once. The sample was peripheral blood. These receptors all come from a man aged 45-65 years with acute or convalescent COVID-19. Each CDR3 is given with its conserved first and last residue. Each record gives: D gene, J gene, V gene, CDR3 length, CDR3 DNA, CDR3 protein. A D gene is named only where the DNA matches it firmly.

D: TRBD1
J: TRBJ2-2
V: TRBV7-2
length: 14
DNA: TGTGCCAGCGGGGGACAGGGCTTTGGCGGGGAGCTGTTTTTT
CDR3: CASGGQGFGGELFF

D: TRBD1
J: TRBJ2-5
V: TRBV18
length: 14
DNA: TGTGCCAGCTCACCCCAGGGGGAACAAGAGACCCAGTACTTC
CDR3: CASSPQGEQETQYF

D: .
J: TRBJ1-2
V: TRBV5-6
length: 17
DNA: TGTGCCAGCAGCTCTCTGGGGACTCTTGAGGCTAACTATGGCTACACCTTC
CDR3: CASSSLGTLEANYGYTF

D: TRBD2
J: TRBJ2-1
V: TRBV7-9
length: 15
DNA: TGTGCCAGCAGCTTAGCCACTAGCGGCAAGAGTGAGCAGTTCTTC
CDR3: CASSLATSGKSEQFF

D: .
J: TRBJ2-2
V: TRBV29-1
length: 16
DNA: TGCAGTGCCGATACCAAACGGGACAAGAACACCGGGGAGCTGTTTTTT
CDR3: CSADTKRDKNTGELFF

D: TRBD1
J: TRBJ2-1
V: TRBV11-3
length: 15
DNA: TGTGCCAGCAGCTCTAGGACAGGGGCTGGGGATGAGCAGTTCTTC
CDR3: CASSSRTGAGDEQFF

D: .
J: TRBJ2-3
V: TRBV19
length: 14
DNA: TGTGCCAGTAGCCCTGGGGGGGGGCGAGATACGCAGTATTTT
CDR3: CASSPGGGRDTQYF

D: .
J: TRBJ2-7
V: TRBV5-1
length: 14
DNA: TGCGCCAGCAGCTCGTCCGGACAACCTTACGAGCAGTACTTC
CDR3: CASSSSGQPYEQYF

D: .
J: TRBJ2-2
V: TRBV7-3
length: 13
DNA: TGTGCCAGCAGCTTATCATCAACCGGGGAGCTGTTTTTT
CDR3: CASSLSSTGELFF

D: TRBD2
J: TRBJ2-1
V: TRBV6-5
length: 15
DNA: TGTGCCAGCAGTTACTCGGGACTAGGGGCGGATGAGCAGTTCTTC
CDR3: CASSYSGLGADEQFF

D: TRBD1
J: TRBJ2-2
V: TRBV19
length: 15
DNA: TGTGCCAGTAGTATATGGGGACAGGGGACCGGGGAGCTGTTTTTT
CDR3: CASSIWGQGTGELFF

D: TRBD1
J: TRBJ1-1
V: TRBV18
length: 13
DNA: TGTGCCAGCTCACCACGGACAGGGGATGAAGCTTTCTTT
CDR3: CASSPRTGDEAFF

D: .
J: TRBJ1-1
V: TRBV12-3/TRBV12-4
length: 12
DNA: TGTGCCAGCAGCCTTCGAGGAGTCGGCGCTTTCTTT
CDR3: CASSLRGVGAFF

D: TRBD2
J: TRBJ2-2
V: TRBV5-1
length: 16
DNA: TGCGCCAGCAGCTTTCCCACTAGCGGGGGCACCGGGGAGCTGTTTTTT
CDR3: CASSFPTSGGTGELFF

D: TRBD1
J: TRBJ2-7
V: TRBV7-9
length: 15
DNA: TGTGCCAGCAGCTTATCTCGGGACAGAAGCTACGAGCAGTACTTC
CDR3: CASSLSRDRSYEQYF

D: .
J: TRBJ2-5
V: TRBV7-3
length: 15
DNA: TGTGCCAGCAGCGCGGCGGCGGGGGCGCGGGAGACCCAGTACTTC
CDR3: CASSAAAGARETQYF

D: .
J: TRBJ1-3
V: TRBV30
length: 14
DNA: TGTGCCTGGAGTAATGGGCCCCCTGGAAACACCATATATTTT
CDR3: CAWSNGPPGNTIYF

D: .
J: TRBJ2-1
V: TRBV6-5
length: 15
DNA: TGTGCCAGCGGCGGGGCGGTAGGCGCTTACAATGAGCAGTTCTTC
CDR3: CASGGAVGAYNEQFF

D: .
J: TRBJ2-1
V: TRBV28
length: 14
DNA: TGTGCCAGCAGTTCGGGTCCTCGATTCAATGAGCAGTTCTTC
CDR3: CASSSGPRFNEQFF

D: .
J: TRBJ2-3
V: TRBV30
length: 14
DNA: TGTGCCTGGGTATATGGGGGGGACAAGGATACGCAGTATTTT
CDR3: CAWVYGGDKDTQYF